The rows below give T cell receptor beta chains drawn from one sample of a study of blood T cell repertoires in COVID-19. This table comes from immunoSEQ multiplex PCR, and its TCRdb copy is limited to in-frame clones, with some not included. The sample shows roughly 140,000 clones, around 80% of them seen only once. The sample consisted of peripheral blood. All receptors come from a man aged 55 to 70 with acute or convalescent COVID-19. Each CDR3 is given with its conserved first and last residue. The D gene is left open where the match is weak. Expanded clones get a size class; other rows say once, few or many, or leave the size out.

>TRBJ1-3|NA|NA|TRBV18
CASSPPGGAGNTIYF
TGTGCCAGCTCACCACCGGGAGGAGCTGGAAACACCATATATTTT
>TRBJ2-5|TRBD1|NA|TRBV6-5
CASTLTGAHGETQYF
TGTGCCAGCACTTTAACAGGGGCCCACGGGGAGACCCAGTACTTC
>TRBJ2-5|NA|NA|TRBV5-6
CASSSPRRRQETQYF
TGTGCCAGCAGCTCGCCTAGAAGGAGACAAGAGACCCAGTACTTC
>TRBJ2-7|TRBD1|NA|TRBV4-2
CASSHRTGGFYEQYF
TGTGCCAGCAGCCACCGGACAGGGGGCTTCTACGAGCAGTACTTC
>TRBJ1-1|NA|few|TRBV27
CASSLSGAATGTEAFF
TGTGCCAGCAGTTTATCTGGTGCGGCGACGGGCACTGAAGCTTTCTTT
>TRBJ2-5|NA|NA|TRBV25-1
CASSEAGQKETQYF
TGTGCCAGCAGCGAGGCCGGACAGAAAGAGACCCAGTACTTC
>TRBJ2-1|TRBD2|NA|TRBV19
CASSSWGRTSANEQFF
TGTGCCAGTAGTTCATGGGGCAGGACTAGCGCCAATGAGCAGTTCTTC
>TRBJ1-5|NA|NA|TRBV6-5
CASSSGVGQPQHF
TGTGCCAGCAGTTCAGGGGTCGGCCAGCCCCAGCATTTT
>TRBJ2-6|TRBD2|NA|TRBV6-5
CASRSTSAGANVLTF
TGTGCCAGCAGGAGTACTAGCGCTGGGGCCAACGTCCTGACTTTC
>TRBJ1-6|NA|NA|TRBV10-3
CAITEQGGNSPLHF
TGTGCCATCACTGAACAGGGCGGGAATTCACCCCTCCACTTT
>TRBJ1-2|NA|NA|TRBV11-1
CASSPTSNYGYTF
TGTGCCAGCAGCCCCACGAGTAACTATGGCTACACCTTC